The clone carrying this T cell receptor beta chain was recorded a few times. Its antigen is unidentified. Scientists made TCR beta libraries using quantitative 5'-RACE with molecular barcodes. Via MiXCR, TCRdb re-called the 5' RACE reads, giving one row per CDR3 protein. The sample has some 450,000 distinct CDR3 sequences; about a sixth are singletons. This record belongs to a study of CD8 T cells in ankylosing spondylitis. Study-wide findings and caveats: Significantly higher representation of disease-linked clones was reported for matched ankylosing spondylitis synovial fluid. One TCR beta motif, made up of eight highly homologous variants, appeared characteristic of ankylosing spondylitis blood. In synovial fluid and blood from reactive arthritis, some motif variants were previously reported.

Germline V gives CDR1 SEHNR, CDR2 FQNEAQ (reference sequence). The V and J ends lost 5 bases and 3 bases respectively, with 5 bases between them. There are 12 residues in the CDR3. The sample comprised blood, either unsorted or a sorted T cell fraction (not recorded which). This chain connects TRBV7-9 to TRBJ1-5; no firm D call. The sequence was collected from a male donor with ankylosing spondylitis. The CDR3 sequence is CASSKHNQPQHF. DNA for the CDR3: TGTGCCAGCAGCAAACACAATCAGCCCCAGCATTTT.